One sample yielded the 16 T cell receptor beta chains listed below, sequenced in a study of T cells after somatic rescue of genetic block. Libraries were prepared by immunoSEQ multiplex PCR; TCRdb keeps only in-frame clonotypes and omits some of them. The table includes roughly 11,000 clones, approximately 80% detected once. The material sequenced was peripheral blood mononuclear cells (PBMCs). These receptors were collected from a boy aged 10-17 years.

The chain recombines TRBV20-1 with TRBJ2-2, with D tentatively TRBD1 (6 bases). Per the germline V gene, CDR1 is DFQATT and CDR2 is SNEGSKA (reference sequence). V lost 7 bases to trimming and J lost 7 bases, with 10 bases between them. The CDR3 has 11 amino acids. The CDR3 protein is CSVGALGELFF. CDR3 in DNA: TGCAGTGTGGGGGCCCTCGGGGAGCTGTTTTTT.

The V and J genes are TRBV4-2 and TRBJ1-1; no firm D call. Germline V gives CDR1 LGHNA, CDR2 YNFKEQ. The CDR3 loop spans 13 amino acids. Between the trimmed V and J ends, which lost 4 bases and 3 bases, there was a span of 9 bases. In DNA form, the CDR3 reads TGTGCCAGCAGCCCCAGCATTTACACTGAAGCTTTCTTT. Its translation: CASSPSIYTEAFF.

The genes are TRBV10-3 and TRBJ2-6; TRBD2 might be the D (5 bases). The CDR3 is made up of 19 amino acids. Germline CDR1 and CDR2: ENHRY and SYGVKD. Trimming pared 4 bases from V and 0 bases from J, leaving 19 bases between. In DNA, the CDR3 is TGTGCCATCAGTGGGGGTGTTAGGGTGGAGGACTCTGGGGCCAACGTCCTGACTTTC. It codes for CAISGGVRVEDSGANVLTF.

This sequence joins TRBV7-2 and TRBJ2-7; TRBD1 matches at 7 bases. V lost 0 bases, J lost 2 bases, and 4 bases stayed unmatched. The CDR3 has 15 amino acids. Germline CDR1 SGHTA, CDR2 FQGNSA. This CDR3 is CASSLAGTDPYEQYF. As DNA, the CDR3 is TGTGCCAGCAGCTTAGCCGGGACAGATCCCTACGAGCAGTACTTC.

The chain has TRBV5-4 and TRBJ2-2; D not certain. Germline assignment: CDR1 SGHNT and CDR2 YYREEE (reference sequence). V lost 4 bases to trimming and J lost 1 base, with 11 bases between them. The CDR3 consists of 15 residues. The CDR3 DNA follows: TGTGCCAGCAGCCTCGATCCCCTGAACACCGGGGAGCTGTTTTTT. It yields the protein CASSLDPLNTGELFF.

The sample holds a few counts of this clone. The rearrangement uses TRBV20-1 and TRBJ1-1; D might be TRBD1 (6 bases). V was trimmed by 5 bases and J by 8 bases, leaving 12 bases between them. The CDR3 runs 11 residues. Per germline, CDR1 DFQATT and CDR2 SNEGSKA (reference sequence). DNA for the CDR3: TGCAGTGCTGGGGGGGGCCGAGAAGCTTTCTTT. This gives the protein CSAGGGREAFF.

The chain links TRBV18 to TRBJ2-4; 8 positions match TRBD1. This CDR3 has 14 amino acids. With V trimmed by 2 bases and J by 7 bases, 4 bases remained unmatched. Per the germline V gene, CDR1 is KGHSH and CDR2 is LQKENI. CDR3 sequence reads: CASSPTRTGNIQYF. CDR3 coding DNA: TGTGCCAGCTCACCAACAAGGACAGGGAACATTCAGTACTTC.

This clone showed up just a few times. The rearrangement uses TRBV18 and TRBJ1-2, with a possible D match to TRBD1 (5 bases). The CDR3 has 14 residues. V lost 1 base to trimming and J lost 2 bases, with 8 bases between them. CDR1 KGHSH and CDR2 LQKENI come from the germline V gene. The CDR3 DNA follows: TGTGCCAGCTCACCACTACAGGAAAACTATGGCTACACCTTC. Translation: CASSPLQENYGYTF.

The chain carries TRBV29-1 and TRBJ1-1; D call uncertain. V lost 5 bases and J lost 3, with 13 bases in between. CDR1 is SQVTM, CDR2 ANQGSEA, per germline. The CDR3 is 13 residues long. CDR3 in DNA: TGCAGCGTTTTAGAGGATTGGGACACTGAAGCTTTCTTT. Protein sequence: CSVLEDWDTEAFF.

The chain uses TRBV6-5 and TRBJ1-2, with unresolved D. V was cut by 4 bases and J by 2 bases, with 8 bases left in between. The CDR3 is 13 amino acids. CDR1 is MNHEY, CDR2 SVGAGI, per germline. DNA for the CDR3: TGTGCCAGCAGTTCCAGGACCAACTATGGCTACACCTTC. It codes for CASSSRTNYGYTF.

The count of this clone is one. This chain uses TRBV10-2 with TRBJ2-5; perhaps TRBD2 as D (5 bases). The DNA end is more similar to TRBJ2-7, so the J call may be wrong. Germline loops: CDR1 WSHSY, CDR2 SAAADI. This CDR3 is 13 amino acids long. This CDR3 is CASREDGFDEQYF. CDR3 nucleotide sequence: TGCGCCAGCCGGGAAGATGGTTTCGACGAGCAGTACTTC.

The chain employs TRBV11-2 and TRBJ2-5, with D tentatively TRBD2 (5 bases). Germline V gene lookup returns CDR1 SGHAT and CDR2 FQNNGV. V was shortened by 5 bases and J by 5 bases, with 15 bases between the two germline ends. The CDR3 totals 14 residues. The CDR3 DNA reads as TGTGCCAGCAGCACCCCTAGCTTCCGGGAGACCCAGTACTTC. The encoded protein is CASSTPSFRETQYF. Variable domain in full (rest from reference TRBV11-2 and TRBJ2-5): EAGVAQSPRYKIIEKRQSVAFWCNPISGHATLYWYQQILGQGPKLLIQFQNNGVVDDSQLPKDRFSAERLKGVDSTLKIQPAKLEDSAVYLCASSTPSFRETQYFGPGTRLLVL.

The V gene is TRBV28, the J gene TRBJ1-5; D uncertain. V dropped 5 bases and J dropped 5 bases, with 7 bases sitting between them. This CDR3 contains 12 residues. Germline values: CDR1 MDHEN, CDR2 SYDVKM. The CDR3 DNA reads as TGTGCCAGCAGTAACCCTTATCAGCCCCAGCATTTT. Translating it yields CASSNPYQPQHF.

The chain employs TRBV6-5 and TRBJ2-5; a possible D gene is TRBD1 (6 bases). Per germline, CDR1 MNHEY and CDR2 SVGAGI. The germline V and J ends were trimmed by 1 base and 2 bases, with 14 bases remaining between them. The CDR3 has 16 residues. DNA for the CDR3: TGTGCCAGCAGTTACTTCCTCGGGACAATGCAAGAGACCCAGTACTTC. The encoded protein is CASSYFLGTMQETQYF.

The gene calls are TRBV2 and TRBJ1-5; D is unclear. This CDR3 spans 14 amino acids. The germline gives CDR1 SNHLY, CDR2 FYNNEI. The V gene lost 6 bases and the J gene lost 7 bases, with 16 bases spanning the gap. The DNA for the CDR3 is TGTGCCAGCAGCGAAAAGAGGGTAGGACAGCCCCAGCATTTT. Amino acids: CASSEKRVGQPQHF.

In its sample, this clone was seen a few times. The chain combines TRBV7-8 with TRBJ2-1; D ambiguous. The CDR3 totals 13 residues. The germline CDR1 and CDR2 sequences are SGHVS and FQNEAQ. V was trimmed by 2 bases and J by 5 bases, leaving 7 bases between them. The CDR3 spells CASSLIRDNEQFF. CDR3 in DNA: TGTGCCAGCAGCTTAATTCGGGACAATGAGCAGTTCTTC.